This TCR beta chain appears in the sequencing data of a study of blood T cell repertoires in COVID-19. About the study: Specimens from acute and convalescent COVID-19 originated in the United States, Italy and Spain.

Germline values: CDR1 GTSNPN, CDR2 SVGIG (reference sequence). Trimming pared 0 bases from V and 2 bases from J, leaving 13 bases between. The CDR3 is 15 residues long. Assay used: immunoSEQ multiplex PCR; TCRdb lists only in-frame clones, some missing. This sample has 98,000 or so clones, with around 87% found just once. Sequenced material: peripheral blood. The rearrangement links TRBV30 to TRBJ1-2, with a tentative D call TRBD1 (6 bases). The receptor was isolated from a man aged 45-65 years with acute or convalescent COVID-19. CDR3 protein: CAWSVPGHSNYGYTF. CDR3 nucleotides: TGTGCCTGGAGTGTACCGGGACATTCGAACTATGGCTACACCTTC.